These T cell receptor beta chains were read from a single sample in a study of beta chain features in type 1 diabetes. Some clones are missing from TCRdb's copy, which holds only in-frame ones; the method was immunoSEQ multiplex PCR. This table holds about 330,000 clones, 9.5% to 12% found once. The sequenced material came from naive CD4+ T cells from blood. The source is a woman aged 25 to 39 in good health. The CDR3 runs from the conserved cysteine through the conserved F or W. D genes are given only for firm matches. Clone size is not always given. Where it is, it says once, few, many or a class for expanded clones.

D gene | J gene | V gene | clone size | CDR3 DNA | CDR3 protein
- | TRBJ1-1 | TRBV7-9 | few | TGTGCCAGCAGCTTAGTTCGGTCAGGGAACGCTGAAGCTTTCTTT | CASSLVRSGNAEAFF
- | TRBJ2-1 | TRBV5-5 | few | TGTGCCCGCAAGAGGATGTCCTGCAATGAGCAGTTCTTC | CARKRMSCNEQFF
- | TRBJ2-1 | TRBV30 | few | TGTGCCGGCCGCCCCGGAGGGAGGCTACTCAATGAGCAGTTCTTC | CAGRPGGRLLNEQFF
TRBD2 | TRBJ2-1 | TRBV9 | - | TGTGCCAGCAGCGTAGGAGGCGGGGGCTCCTACAATGAGCAGTTCTTC | CASSVGGGGSYNEQFF
- | TRBJ1-1 | TRBV28 | few | TGTGCCAGCAGTTTATCCCAGAACACTGAAGCTTTCTTT | CASSLSQNTEAFF
- | TRBJ2-7 | TRBV28 | - | TGTGCCAGCAGTTTAGGAGACTACGAGCAGTACTTC | CASSLGDYEQYF
- | TRBJ2-7 | TRBV28 | - | TGTGCCAGCAGTCTTTTGCGTGTCGAGCAGTACTTC | CASSLLRVEQYF
TRBD2 | TRBJ2-1 | TRBV29-1 | - | TGCAGCGTTGTAGGCCTAGCGGAAAACGGAGGCATCTACAATGAGCAGTTCTTC | CSVVGLAENGGIYNEQFF
- | TRBJ2-1 | TRBV30 | few | TGTGCCTGGAGTGGTCGGGGGATCCGGGCCTCCTACAATGAGCAGTTCTTC | CAWSGRGIRASYNEQFF
- | TRBJ1-4 | TRBV4-3 | - | TGCGCCAGCAGCCAAGAGATCGCGACAGTTAATGAAAAACTGTTTTTT | CASSQEIATVNEKLFF
TRBD2 | TRBJ2-3 | TRBV28 | - | TGTGCCAGCAGTTTAACTGCGGGAGTGACAGATACGCAGTATTTT | CASSLTAGVTDTQYF
- | TRBJ2-5 | TRBV6-1 | - | TGTGCCAGCACCTACTACCAAGAGACCCAGTACTTC | CASTYYQETQYF
TRBD2 | TRBJ2-7 | TRBV4-3 | few | TGCGCCAGCAGCCGGGGGGGACTAGCGGCCTACGAGCAGTACTTC | CASSRGGLAAYEQYF
- | TRBJ2-1 | TRBV10-3 | - | TGTGCCATCAGAGGGGATCCCTACAATGAGCAGTTCTTC | CAIRGDPYNEQFF
TRBD2 | TRBJ2-2 | TRBV5-1 | - | TGCGCCAGCAGCTTGGTTGGTAGCGGGAGGACCGGGGAGCTGTTTTTT | CASSLVGSGRTGELFF
- | TRBJ2-7 | TRBV10-3 | - | TGTGCCATCAGTGAAGAGGCCCTCGAGCAGTACTTC | CAISEEALEQYF
- | TRBJ2-7 | TRBV6-5 | - | TGTGCCAGCAGTTACTCGCCGAGCTCCTACGAGCAGTACTTC | CASSYSPSSYEQYF
- | TRBJ2-5 | TRBV25-1 | - | TGTGCCAGCAGTTCGCAGCAAGAGACCCAGTACTTC | CASSSQQETQYF
- | TRBJ2-5 | TRBV5-1 | - | TGCGCCAGCAGCTTGGTGCCGGGGGAGACCCAGTACTTC | CASSLVPGETQYF
- | TRBJ2-5 | TRBV2 | few | TGTGCCAGCAAGGTGGGGGCAGAGACCCAGTACTTC | CASKVGAETQYF
TRBD1 | TRBJ1-2 | TRBV9 | few | TGTGCCAGCACTCGGACAGGGAGCAATGGCTACACCTTC | CASTRTGSNGYTF
TRBD2 | TRBJ2-1 | TRBV2 | few | TGTGCCAGCAAACCGGGACTAGCGGGTTACAATGAGCAGTTCTTC | CASKPGLAGYNEQFF
- | TRBJ2-7 | TRBV10-3 | few | TGTGCCATCAGTGAGGCAGGGGAGGGCTACGAGCAGTACTTC | CAISEAGEGYEQYF
TRBD2 | TRBJ2-1 | TRBV7-9 | few | TGTGCCAGCAGCTCGGGACTAGCGGGAGGAGGCCATGAGCAGTTCTTC | CASSSGLAGGGHEQFF
- | TRBJ2-7 | TRBV5-1 | - | TGCGCCAGCAGCCCGCCCCGGACAGATTTTACCTACGAGCAGTACTTC | CASSPPRTDFTYEQYF
- | TRBJ2-7 | TRBV11-2 | few | TGTGCCAGCAGCCAACGACGACGTTCTAATAGCGGACCCTACGAGCAGTACTTC | CASSQRRRSNSGPYEQYF
TRBD2 | TRBJ2-1 | TRBV19 | few | TGTGCCAGCCATCGGGGAAGTAGCGGGAGCCCCCGTTACAATGAGCAGTTCTTC | CASHRGSSGSPRYNEQFF
TRBD1 | TRBJ2-3 | TRBV5-1 | - | TGCGCCAGCAGCGGCCGGGACAGGGGATTAGATACGCAGTATTTT | CASSGRDRGLDTQYF
TRBD2 | TRBJ2-3 | TRBV11-2 | few | TGTGCCAGCAGCTTATCCGCTAGCGGTCCGACAGATACGCAGTATTTT | CASSLSASGPTDTQYF
TRBD2 | TRBJ2-1 | TRBV5-5 | - | TGTGCCAGCGAACGTGCGGCGGGAGCCGATGAGCAGTTCTTC | CASERAAGADEQFF
TRBD1 | TRBJ2-2 | TRBV19 | - | TGTGCCAGTAGTTCAAGCGCGGGACAGGGGACCGGGGAGCTGTTTTTT | CASSSSAGQGTGELFF
- | TRBJ2-2 | TRBV7-2 | few | TGTGCCAGCAGCCAAAGCGTATCCGGGGAGCTGTTTTTT | CASSQSVSGELFF
TRBD1 | TRBJ1-1 | TRBV2 | few | TGTGCCAGCATAGGGACAGGGCGTGTTACTGAAGCTTTCTTT | CASIGTGRVTEAFF
- | TRBJ2-3 | TRBV4-3 | - | TGCGCCAGCAGCCTCCCTCGAGGTACGCAGTATTTT | CASSLPRGTQYF
TRBD1 | TRBJ2-7 | TRBV7-3 | few | TGTGCCAGCAGCTTAAAGGGACAGGACTACGAGCAGTACTTC | CASSLKGQDYEQYF
TRBD1 | TRBJ2-3 | TRBV9 | - | TGTGCCAGCAGCGGACCGGGACAGGGGGTCACAGATACGCAGTATTTT | CASSGPGQGVTDTQYF
TRBD2 | TRBJ2-7 | TRBV5-1 | - | TGCGCCAGCAGCTTAGCGGGAGAGATCTACGAGCAGTACTTC | CASSLAGEIYEQYF
- | TRBJ2-5 | TRBV28 | - | TGTGCCAGCAGCCAGCGGGAAGAGACCCAGTACTTC | CASSQREETQYF
- | TRBJ2-1 | TRBV5-1 | - | TGCGCCAGCAGGCCTCAGGGTAGCTCCTACAATGAGCAGTTCTTC | CASRPQGSSYNEQFF
TRBD1 | TRBJ2-7 | TRBV27 | few | TGTGCCAGCAGTTCGCCGGGACAGGGGGCAGGGGAGCAGTACTTC | CASSSPGQGAGEQYF
TRBD1 | TRBJ1-4 | TRBV29-1 | - | TGCAGCGTTGATTTGACAGGGGCTAATGAAAAACTGTTTTTT | CSVDLTGANEKLFF
TRBD1 | TRBJ2-5 | TRBV5-1 | - | TGCGCCAGCAGCTTGGGGGGACAGGCAGAAGAGACCCAGTACTTC | CASSLGGQAEETQYF
- | TRBJ2-5 | TRBV6-5 | few | TGTGCCAGCAGAGTTCTTCCGGGAGCTCGAGAGACCCAGTACTTC | CASRVLPGARETQYF
TRBD1 | TRBJ1-2 | TRBV2 | few | TGTGCCAGCAGTTTCGGGACAGGGGGCAGCTACACCTTC | CASSFGTGGSYTF
TRBD1 | TRBJ2-7 | TRBV28 | - | TGTGCCAGCAGTACACCGGGACAGGGTGCCTACGAGCAGTACTTC | CASSTPGQGAYEQYF
- | TRBJ2-3 | TRBV4-3 | - | TGCGCCAGCAGCCAAGGGGGAGCGGCCTCTAGCACAGATACGCAGTATTTT | CASSQGGAASSTDTQYF
- | TRBJ2-1 | TRBV10-3 | many | TGTGCCATCAGTGAGATGGGCGATGAGCAGTTCTTC | CAISEMGDEQFF
TRBD1 | TRBJ1-1 | TRBV7-9 | few | TGTGCCAGCAGCCCAGGGGGACAGGGAAGAGTTTGGATCACTGAAGCTTTCTTT | CASSPGGQGRVWITEAFF
- | TRBJ2-1 | TRBV6-5 | - | TGTGCCAGCAGTTCTGCTAAGTATGAGCAGTTCTTC | CASSSAKYEQFF
- | TRBJ1-2 | TRBV7-2 | - | TGTGCCAGCAGCTTAAGGAGACAGGCTTATGGCTACACCTTC | CASSLRRQAYGYTF
- | TRBJ2-7 | TRBV30 | few | TGTGCCTGGAGCACGGGGTACGAGCAGTACTTC | CAWSTGYEQYF
TRBD1 | TRBJ2-7 | TRBV5-1 | few | TGCGCCAGCAGCACGAGCCCGGGACAGGGTTCATACGAGCAGTACTTC | CASSTSPGQGSYEQYF
TRBD2 | TRBJ2-2 | TRBV4-3 | few | TGCGCCAGCAGCCAGCGGACTAGCGGATCGGAGCTGTTTTTT | CASSQRTSGSELFF
TRBD2 | TRBJ2-1 | TRBV28 | few | TGTGCCAGCAGTTTGGTTGGCGGGAGTAGGTACAATGAGCAGTTCTTC | CASSLVGGSRYNEQFF